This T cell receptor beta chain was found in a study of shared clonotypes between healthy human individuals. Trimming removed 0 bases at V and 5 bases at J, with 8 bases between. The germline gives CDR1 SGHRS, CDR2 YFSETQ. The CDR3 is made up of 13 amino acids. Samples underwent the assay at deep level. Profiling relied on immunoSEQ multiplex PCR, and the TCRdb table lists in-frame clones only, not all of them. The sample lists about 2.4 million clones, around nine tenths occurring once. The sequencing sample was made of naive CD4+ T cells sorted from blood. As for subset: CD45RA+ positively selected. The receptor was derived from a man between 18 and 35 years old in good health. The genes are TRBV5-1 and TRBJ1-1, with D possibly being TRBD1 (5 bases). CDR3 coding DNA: TGCGCCAGCAGCTTGGCCAGGGAAACTGAAGCTTTCTTT. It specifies CASSLARETEAFF.